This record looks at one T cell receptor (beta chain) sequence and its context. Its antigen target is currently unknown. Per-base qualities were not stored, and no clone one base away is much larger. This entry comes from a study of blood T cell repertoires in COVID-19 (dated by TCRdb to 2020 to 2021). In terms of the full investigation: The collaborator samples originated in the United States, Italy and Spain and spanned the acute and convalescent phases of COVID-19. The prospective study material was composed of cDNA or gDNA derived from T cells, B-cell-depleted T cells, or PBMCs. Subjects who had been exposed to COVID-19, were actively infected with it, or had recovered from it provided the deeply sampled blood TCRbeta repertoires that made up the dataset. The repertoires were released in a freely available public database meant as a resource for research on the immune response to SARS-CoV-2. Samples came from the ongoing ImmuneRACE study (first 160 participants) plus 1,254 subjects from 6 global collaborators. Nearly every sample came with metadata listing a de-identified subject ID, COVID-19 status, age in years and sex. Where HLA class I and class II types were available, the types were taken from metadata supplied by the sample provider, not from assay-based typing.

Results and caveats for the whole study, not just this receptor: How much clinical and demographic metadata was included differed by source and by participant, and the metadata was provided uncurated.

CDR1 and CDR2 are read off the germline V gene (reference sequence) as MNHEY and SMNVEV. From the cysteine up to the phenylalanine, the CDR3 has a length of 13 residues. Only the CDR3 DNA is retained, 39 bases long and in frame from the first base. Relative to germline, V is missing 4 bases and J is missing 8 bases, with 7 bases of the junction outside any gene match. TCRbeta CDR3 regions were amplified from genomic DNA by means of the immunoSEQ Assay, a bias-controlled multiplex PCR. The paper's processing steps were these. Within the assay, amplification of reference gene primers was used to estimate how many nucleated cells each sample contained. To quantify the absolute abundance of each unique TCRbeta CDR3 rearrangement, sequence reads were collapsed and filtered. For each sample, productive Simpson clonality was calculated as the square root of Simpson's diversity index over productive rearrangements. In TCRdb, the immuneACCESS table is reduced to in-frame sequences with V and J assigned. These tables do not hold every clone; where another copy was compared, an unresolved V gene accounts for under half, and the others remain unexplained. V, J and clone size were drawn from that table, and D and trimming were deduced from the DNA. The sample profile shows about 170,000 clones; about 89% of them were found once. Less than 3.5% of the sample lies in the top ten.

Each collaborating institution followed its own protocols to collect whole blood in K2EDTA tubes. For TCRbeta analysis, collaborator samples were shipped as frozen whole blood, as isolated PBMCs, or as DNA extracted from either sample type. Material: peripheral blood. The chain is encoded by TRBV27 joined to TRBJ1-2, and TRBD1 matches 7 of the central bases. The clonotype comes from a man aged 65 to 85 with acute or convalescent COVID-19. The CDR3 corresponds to CASSSTGPGGYTF. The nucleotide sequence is TGTGCCAGCAGTTCGACAGGGCCAGGAGGCTACACCTTC.